This T cell receptor (beta chain) was retrieved from a study of monozygotic twins with cystic fibrosis. The repertoire was sequenced with immunoSEQ multiplex PCR; TCRdb's copy has only in-frame clones and lacks some. The table lists 8,000 to 10,000 clones, approximately 91% of them singletons. The CDR3 totals 17 residues. The V and J ends lost 1 base and 3 bases respectively, with 18 bases between them. Germline V CDR1 and CDR2: LNHNV, YYDKDF (reference sequence). As concerns this clone: Its antigen is undetermined.

Study-level findings and limits: The repertoire was suggested to be naive-dominated, clonality median around 0.01. In 13 of 16 pairs, V gene usage was closest to the co-twin's.

The J gene is TRBJ2-5, the V gene TRBV15; D is ambiguous. The TCR originated in a boy younger than 10 with cystic fibrosis. The sequenced material came from blood. This CDR3 is CATSRVVDAGSKETQYF. The CDR3 region has the DNA TGTGCCACCAGCAGAGTAGTTGACGCCGGGTCAAAAGAGACCCAGTACTTC. The variable domain in full, completed from reference TRBV15 and TRBJ2-5, reads DAMVIQNPRYQVTQFGKPVTLSCSQTLNHNVMYWYQQKSSQAPKLLFHYYDKDFNNEADTPDNFQSRRPNTSFCFLDIRSPGLGDTAMYLCATSRVVDAGSKETQYFGPGTRLLVL.